This is a list of T cell receptor beta chains from one sample in a study of T cell changes during pregnancy in multiple sclerosis. The data were produced by immunoSEQ multiplex PCR, yet TCRdb's version contains in-frame clones alone and is incomplete. The sample holds roughly 42,000 clones, roughly 91% seen once. The starting material was CD4+ T cells from peripheral blood mononuclear cells, obtained in the first trimester of pregnancy. These receptors were collected from a female donor with multiple sclerosis, enrolled in a pregnancy study. The CDR3 runs from the conserved cysteine through the conserved F or W. D genes are given only for firm matches. Clone size is stated in some rows and not others, as once, few, many or a class when expanded.

d_call: NA; j_call: TRBJ1-2; v_call: TRBV19; clone_size: once; cdr3_nt: TGTGCCAGTAGTATAGGGGCAGGGCGCGGCTACACCTTC; cdr3_aa: CASSIGAGRGYTF
d_call: TRBD1; j_call: TRBJ2-2; v_call: TRBV7-2; clone_size: NA; cdr3_nt: TGTGCCAGCAGCTTAGGGTTAGGGGGCGGCGGGGAGCTGTTTTTT; cdr3_aa: CASSLGLGGGGELFF
d_call: TRBD2; j_call: TRBJ2-1; v_call: TRBV9; clone_size: NA; cdr3_nt: TGTGCCAGCAGCATCACTAGCGCTACAGCTCTGGGTGAGCAGTTCTTC; cdr3_aa: CASSITSATALGEQFF
d_call: NA; j_call: TRBJ1-1; v_call: TRBV5-1; clone_size: NA; cdr3_nt: TGCGCCAGCAGCCCCCGGAACACTGAAGCTTTCTTT; cdr3_aa: CASSPRNTEAFF
d_call: NA; j_call: TRBJ1-1; v_call: TRBV7-2; clone_size: NA; cdr3_nt: TGTGCCAGCAGCTTAGATCGGGCAGGGGAAGCTTTCTTT; cdr3_aa: CASSLDRAGEAFF
d_call: TRBD2; j_call: TRBJ2-1; v_call: TRBV7-9; clone_size: NA; cdr3_nt: TGTGCCAGCAGCGCACCGGGACTAGCGTACAATGAGCAGTTCTTC; cdr3_aa: CASSAPGLAYNEQFF
d_call: TRBD2; j_call: TRBJ2-3; v_call: TRBV4-2; clone_size: NA; cdr3_nt: TGTGCCAGCAGCCAAGAGGCGGGAGTGAGAACAGATACGCAGTATTTT; cdr3_aa: CASSQEAGVRTDTQYF
d_call: NA; j_call: TRBJ2-1; v_call: TRBV11-3; clone_size: NA; cdr3_nt: TGTGCCAGCAGCCCCGGGTGGGTCAATGAGCAGTTCTTC; cdr3_aa: CASSPGWVNEQFF
d_call: TRBD1; j_call: TRBJ2-5; v_call: TRBV7-7; clone_size: once; cdr3_nt: TGTGCCAGCAGCTTAGACAGGGGTGGGGAGACCCAGTACTTC; cdr3_aa: CASSLDRGGETQYF
d_call: TRBD1; j_call: TRBJ2-7; v_call: TRBV5-1; clone_size: NA; cdr3_nt: TGCGCCAGCAGCTTGGCTGCACCGGGACAGGGGTACGAGCAGTACTTC; cdr3_aa: CASSLAAPGQGYEQYF
d_call: TRBD2; j_call: TRBJ2-3; v_call: TRBV11-1; clone_size: NA; cdr3_nt: TGTGCCAGCAGAATTTCGTTGGTAGCGGGAAGAGATACGCAGTATTTT; cdr3_aa: CASRISLVAGRDTQYF
d_call: NA; j_call: TRBJ2-2; v_call: TRBV5-1; clone_size: NA; cdr3_nt: TGCGCCAGCAGCAAGGGACTCCTCGGGACCGGGGAGCTGTTTTTT; cdr3_aa: CASSKGLLGTGELFF
d_call: NA; j_call: TRBJ2-1; v_call: TRBV19; clone_size: NA; cdr3_nt: TGTGCCAGTAGTATATCAGATGAGCAGTTCTTC; cdr3_aa: CASSISDEQFF
d_call: NA; j_call: TRBJ1-5; v_call: TRBV7-8; clone_size: NA; cdr3_nt: TGTGCCAGCAGCTTAAGAGCAGGTGATAGCAATCAGCCCCAGCATTTT; cdr3_aa: CASSLRAGDSNQPQHF
d_call: TRBD1; j_call: TRBJ2-3; v_call: TRBV7-3; clone_size: NA; cdr3_nt: TGTGCCAGCAGCTTAAGACAGGGGACAGATACGCAGTATTTT; cdr3_aa: CASSLRQGTDTQYF
d_call: NA; j_call: TRBJ1-2; v_call: TRBV5-8; clone_size: NA; cdr3_nt: TGTGCCAGCAGCCACCACTGGAGCTTAGGCTATGGCTACACCTTC; cdr3_aa: CASSHHWSLGYGYTF
d_call: NA; j_call: TRBJ1-2; v_call: TRBV14; clone_size: NA; cdr3_nt: TGTGCCAGCAGCCCCCGAGGGTCCGAAGTGAGAGGCTACACCTTC; cdr3_aa: CASSPRGSEVRGYTF
d_call: TRBD1; j_call: TRBJ2-2; v_call: TRBV5-6; clone_size: NA; cdr3_nt: TGTGCCAGCAGCGAACACGACAGGGGGCGCAGTTCCGGGGAGCTGTTTTTT; cdr3_aa: CASSEHDRGRSSGELFF
d_call: TRBD1; j_call: TRBJ1-4; v_call: TRBV30; clone_size: NA; cdr3_nt: TGTGCCTGGAGGGAAGACAGGGGCCTGTTTTTT; cdr3_aa: CAWREDRGLFF
d_call: NA; j_call: TRBJ2-7; v_call: TRBV10-2; clone_size: NA; cdr3_nt: TGCGCCAGCAGTGAGTCTGGCCAGCGGGCCTACGAGCAGTACTTC; cdr3_aa: CASSESGQRAYEQYF
d_call: NA; j_call: TRBJ2-1; v_call: TRBV5-4; clone_size: NA; cdr3_nt: TGTGCCAGCAGCCCGAGCAGGGACAATGAGCAGTTCTTC; cdr3_aa: CASSPSRDNEQFF
d_call: NA; j_call: TRBJ1-1; v_call: TRBV27; clone_size: NA; cdr3_nt: TGTGCCAGCAGCCGTACTACAGGCCCTGAAGCTTTCTTT; cdr3_aa: CASSRTTGPEAFF
d_call: TRBD2; j_call: TRBJ2-5; v_call: TRBV7-9; clone_size: NA; cdr3_nt: TGTGCCAGCAGGGGACTAGCACAGACCCAGTACTTC; cdr3_aa: CASRGLAQTQYF
d_call: NA; j_call: TRBJ1-1; v_call: TRBV27; clone_size: NA; cdr3_nt: TGTGCCAGCACCCCTGGAGCAGGGATCACTGAAGCTTTCTTT; cdr3_aa: CASTPGAGITEAFF